The 31 T cell receptor beta chains below all came from one sample that was sequenced in a study of blood T cell repertoires in COVID-19 (dated by TCRdb to the early 2020s). Libraries came from the immunoSEQ multiplex PCR assay. What TCRdb holds here is the immuneACCESS table cut down to in-frame rearrangements. Part of the clones is not present; checked against another copy, under half of the missing clones reflect an unresolved V gene, and the others are unexplained. This sample lists 250,000 to 300,000 clones; about 88% were detected once. The ten largest account for around 2% of the sample. Sequenced input: PBMCs or T cells enriched from blood (not recorded which). These receptors all come from a woman aged 55-70 years in a cohort exposed to, infected with or recovered from COVID-19 (not recorded which).

The V call is TRBV7-9, the J call TRBJ2-1; 7 bases fit TRBD2. There are 15 residues in the CDR3. J was trimmed by 10 bases and V by 4 bases; bases with no gene match: 13. Germline loops: CDR1 SEHNR, CDR2 FQNEAQ (reference sequence). The DNA for the CDR3 is TGTGCCAGCAGCTCCCGACTAGCCTTAGCACAAGAGCAGTTCTTC. It codes for CASSSRLALAQEQFF.

The V call is TRBV5-1, the J call TRBJ2-3, with TRBD1 identical over 10 bases. This CDR3 comprises 16 residues. Losses at the gene ends were 4 bases for V and 3 bases for J; bases not matched to a gene: 8. Germline V CDR1 and CDR2: SGHRS, YFSETQ. The CDR3 DNA reads as TGCGCCAGCAGCCCCGGACAGGGGGTAGGGACAGATACGCAGTATTTT. Protein sequence: CASSPGQGVGTDTQYF.

The chain has TRBV3-1 (or the pseudogene TRBV3-2) and TRBJ2-5; 7 bases map to TRBD2. The germline V gene has CDR1 LGHDT and CDR2 YNNKEL (reference sequence). CDR3 size: 14 residues. V lost 8 bases, J lost 4 bases, and 10 bases stayed unmatched. This CDR3 is CASGGLAVGETQYF. The CDR3 DNA reads TGTGCCAGCGGAGGGCTAGCGGTCGGAGAGACCCAGTACTTC.

The chain couples TRBV18 to TRBJ1-4; TRBD1 matches 7 bases. The germline gives CDR1 KGHSH, CDR2 LQKENI. V trimming: 6 bases; J trimming: 7 bases; junction bases outside the gene matches: 8. The CDR3 runs to 14 residues. The CDR3 protein is CASSLGQEGEKLFF. The CDR3 bases are TGTGCCAGCTCCCTCGGACAGGAGGGTGAAAAACTGTTTTTT.

The rearrangement uses TRBV7-3 and TRBJ2-2, with D tentatively TRBD1 (5 bases). V gave up 6 bases and J gave up 2 bases, with 13 bases separating them. Germline values: CDR1 SGHTA, CDR2 FQGTGA. This CDR3 contains 15 residues. In DNA, the CDR3 is TGTGCCAGCAGTCCCGGACACTACAACACCGGGGAGCTGTTTTTT. Protein: CASSPGHYNTGELFF.

The V call is TRBV30, the J call TRBJ1-4; the D gene is possibly TRBD1 (6 bases). This CDR3 comprises 17 residues. Between the trimmed V and J ends, which lost 8 bases and 8 bases, there was a span of 30 bases. Germline V lookup: CDR1 GTSNPN, CDR2 SVGIG (reference sequence). The CDR3 region is CAARGVSFRTVGEKLFF. The CDR3, as DNA: TGTGCCGCCCGGGGCGTCTCCTTTAGGACAGTTGGCGAAAAACTGTTTTTT. Drawing the rest from reference TRBV30 and TRBJ1-4, the complete variable domain is SQTIHQWPATLVQPVGSPLSLECTVEGTSNPNLYWYRQAAGRGLQLLFYSVGIGQISSEVPQNLSASRPQDRQFILSSKKLLLSDSGFYLCAARGVSFRTVGEKLFFGSGTQLSVL.

CDR3 DNA: TGTGCCAGCAGTGTAGAGAGATACGAGCAGTACTTC. Protein: CASSVERYEQYF. This rearrangement joins TRBV28 to TRBJ2-7, with D unresolved. Trimming took 5 bases from V and 4 from J, leaving 9 bases between them. This CDR3 has 12 residues. Germline CDR1 reads MDHEN; CDR2 reads SYDVKM.

The rearrangement uses TRBV25-1 and TRBJ2-1, with 11 nucleotides matching TRBD2. The trim removed 2 bases at V and 7 bases at J, leaving 7 bases unmatched. This CDR3 has 16 amino acids. Germline CDR1 and CDR2: MGHDK and SYGVNS. The CDR3, as DNA: TGTGCCAGCAGTGAAGGTTTCCGGACTAGCGGGAATGAGCAGTTCTTC. This gives the protein CASSEGFRTSGNEQFF.

V is TRBV7-2 and J is TRBJ2-7; D remains unclear. CDR3 size: 12 residues. The germline V gene has CDR1 SGHTA and CDR2 FQGNSA. The V gene lost 6 bases and the J gene lost 6 bases, with 12 bases spanning the gap. CDR3 bases: TGTGCCAGCAGTTTAACGGTAGTCGAGCAGTACTTC. Its translation: CASSLTVVEQYF.

This clone has just a few counts. The chain joins TRBV28 to TRBJ1-1; a possible D gene is TRBD1 (6 bases). The CDR3 extends over 15 amino acids. V gave up 1 base and J gave up 5 bases, with 14 bases separating them. Germline V gene data show CDR1 as MDHEN and CDR2 as SYDVKM. The CDR3 sequence: CASSLLSGGATEAFF. CDR3 sequence (DNA): TGTGCCAGCAGTTTATTGAGCGGGGGGGCAACTGAAGCTTTCTTT.

V gene TRBV3-1 (or the pseudogene TRBV3-2) combines with J gene TRBJ1-1; 8 bases align to TRBD1. Germline V CDR1 and CDR2: LGHDT, YNNKEL (reference sequence). Losses at the gene ends were 4 bases for V and 5 bases for J; bases not matched to a gene: 3. The CDR3 spans 13 residues. The CDR3 region is CASSRQGRTEAFF. The CDR3 region has the DNA TGTGCCAGCAGCCGACAGGGGAGAACTGAAGCTTTCTTT.

The chain employs TRBV10-3 and TRBJ1-2; D gene unclear. Germline V lookup: CDR1 ENHRY, CDR2 SYGVKD. The CDR3 contains 13 residues. Deletions cut 7 bases from V and 6 bases from J, with 15 bases between. The CDR3 DNA sequence: TGTGCCATCATAGCCTCCCTAAGTGATGGCTACACCTTC. The encoded protein is CAIIASLSDGYTF.

The CDR3 DNA is TGTGCCACCAGTCCTTCGAGCGGGAGGTCTGTCTACGAGCAGTACTTC. This gives the protein CATSPSSGRSVYEQYF. The chain has TRBV24-1 and TRBJ2-7; TRBD2 matches at 9 bases. This CDR3 has 16 residues. With 6 bases clipped from V and 3 bases from J, the junction kept 11 bases outside the gene matches. The V gene's germline CDR1 is KGHDR and CDR2 SFDVKD.

This sequence joins TRBV29-1 and TRBJ1-1; D may be TRBD1 (6 bases). Deletions cut 5 bases from V and 4 bases from J, with 20 bases between. Germline V gene data show CDR1 as SQVTM and CDR2 as ANQGSEA. The CDR3 has 15 residues. The CDR3 sequence: CSVPGGGTWGTEAFF. The CDR3 coding sequence is TGCAGCGTTCCTGGTGGGGGCACGTGGGGCACTGAAGCTTTCTTT.

This rearrangement joins TRBV9 to TRBJ1-5; D uncertain. The CDR3 contains 20 residues. Germline V CDR1 and CDR2: SGDLS, YYNGEE. Between the trimmed V and J ends, which lost 0 bases and 1 base, there was a span of 23 bases. CDR3 region: CASSVDSSSRFPFSNQPQHF. The DNA for the CDR3 is TGTGCCAGCAGCGTAGATTCCAGCAGCAGGTTCCCTTTCAGCAATCAGCCCCAGCATTTT.

The rearrangement uses TRBV11-2 and TRBJ2-3; D not resolved. The CDR3 contains 15 residues. The V and J ends lost 1 base and 1 base respectively, with 9 bases between them. Germline CDR1 SGHAT, CDR2 FQNNGV. DNA of the CDR3: TGTGCCAGCAGCTTAGTTGCCCAGGGCACAGATACGCAGTATTTT. Encoded protein: CASSLVAQGTDTQYF.

V usage is TRBV28 and J usage is TRBJ1-1, with D unresolved. Germline V gene lookup returns CDR1 MDHEN and CDR2 SYDVKM. Trimming took off 6 bases at V and 1 base at J, with 12 bases between the two ends. This CDR3 contains 14 residues. DNA of the CDR3: TGTGCCAGCAGGGGATATGGAGGGAACACTGAAGCTTTCTTT. Its translation: CASRGYGGNTEAFF.

This clone was observed a single time. The rearrangement uses TRBV27 and TRBJ1-5, with D tentatively TRBD1 (5 bases). Trimming pared 0 bases from V and 7 bases from J, leaving 7 bases between. CDR1 is MNHEY and CDR2 is SMNVEV in the germline V gene (reference sequence). There are 13 residues in the CDR3. The CDR3 here is CASSLSGAQPQHF. DNA for the CDR3: TGTGCCAGCAGTTTATCAGGGGCCCAGCCCCAGCATTTT.

V and J are TRBV9 and TRBJ2-1, with 10 bases matching TRBD2. V lost 3 bases and J lost 2; bases outside the gene matches: 8. The CDR3 contains 17 residues. Germline V gene sequence: CDR1 SGDLS, CDR2 YYNGEE. The chain's CDR3 is CASSEGILAGPYNEQFF. The CDR3 DNA sequence: TGTGCCAGCAGCGAGGGGATACTAGCGGGACCCTACAATGAGCAGTTCTTC.

This clone was recorded once. This sequence joins TRBV5-4 and TRBJ1-1; D unclear. CDR1 and CDR2 (germline): SGHNT, YYREEE (reference sequence). The CDR3 has 15 residues. V was pared by 4 bases and J by 0 bases, with 13 bases between. The CDR3 sequence: CASSERPGVNTEAFF. The CDR3 nucleotides are TGTGCCAGCAGCGAAAGACCGGGAGTGAACACTGAAGCTTTCTTT. Full variable domain (remainder filled in from reference TRBV5-4 and TRBJ1-1): ETGVTQSPTHLIKTRGQQVTLRCSSQSGHNTVSWYQQALGQGPQFIFQYYREEENGRGNFPPRFSGLQFPNYSSELNVNALELDDSALYLCASSERPGVNTEAFFGQGTRLTVV.

The rearrangement links TRBV5-1 to TRBJ1-4; D uncertain. The germline V gene has CDR1 SGHRS and CDR2 YFSETQ. This CDR3 comprises 13 residues. The ends were cut back, 1 base at V and 8 bases at J, with 9 bases in the middle. The CDR3 reads CASSLPNREKLFF. DNA for the CDR3: TGCGCCAGCAGCTTGCCCAACAGAGAAAAACTGTTTTTT.

The chain combines TRBV27 with TRBJ1-1; 7 positions agree with TRBD1. Germline assignment: CDR1 MNHEY and CDR2 SMNVEV (reference sequence). V dropped 3 bases and J dropped 6; count of bases not matched to a gene: 13. The CDR3 consists of 16 residues. CDR3 in DNA: TGTGCCAGCAGTTTGGGGCAAACGGGACAGAGGGCTGAAGCTTTCTTT. It yields the protein CASSLGQTGQRAEAFF.

The genes are TRBV28 and TRBJ2-1; D call uncertain. The germline V gene encodes CDR1 MDHEN and CDR2 SYDVKM. The CDR3 is 16 amino acids. V gave up 6 bases and J gave up 0 bases, with 15 bases separating them. The CDR3 protein is CASRARGASSYNEQFF. CDR3 nucleotides: TGTGCCAGCAGGGCGAGAGGTGCTAGCTCCTACAATGAGCAGTTCTTC.

A remark on this clone: An end of the junction does not agree with germline; a read error may underlie this. The V and J genes are TRBV2 and TRBJ1-5, with 7 bases matching TRBD1. Germline V gene lookup returns CDR1 SNHLY and CDR2 FYNNEI. This CDR3 has 13 amino acids. The CDR3 is CASREGGGGPQHF. The CDR3 DNA sequence: TGTGCCAGCAGGGAAGGGGGCGGGGGGCCCCAGCATTTT.

V and J are TRBV2 and TRBJ1-6, with 10 bases identical to TRBD1. This CDR3 is 15 amino acids long. Germline V CDR1 and CDR2: SNHLY, FYNNEI. Losses at the gene ends were 6 bases for V and 7 bases for J; bases not matched to a gene: 6. CDR3 nucleotide sequence: TGTGCCAGCAGAACCGGACAGGGGGACAATTCACCCCTCCACTTT. This encodes CASRTGQGDNSPLHF.

This clone was seen just once. The chain uses TRBV5-1 and TRBJ1-4, with 7 bases lining up with TRBD1. Germline V lookup: CDR1 SGHRS, CDR2 YFSETQ. The length of the CDR3 is 14 residues. V shed 0 bases and J 6 bases; nucleotides not matched to a gene: 2. This CDR3 is CASSLAQGDEKLFF. CDR3 coding DNA: TGCGCCAGCAGCTTGGCGCAGGGGGATGAAAAACTGTTTTTT.

This clone was counted a single time. The chain recombines TRBV5-1 with TRBJ2-3; D perhaps matches TRBD1 (5 bases). The CDR3 consists of 18 residues. V lost 1 base, J lost 5 bases, and 23 bases lay in between. From germline, CDR1 is SGHRS and CDR2 YFSETQ. CDR3 loop: CASSLFPSARADRDTQYF. CDR3 in DNA: TGCGCCAGCAGCTTGTTTCCATCCGCCAGGGCAGACAGAGATACGCAGTATTTT.

This chain joins TRBV19 and TRBJ1-1, with D perhaps TRBD1 (6 bases). This CDR3 spans 14 amino acids. Trimming shortened V by 3 bases and J by 3 bases, and 11 bases separated the two germline ends. Germline CDR1 and CDR2: LNHDA and SQIVND (reference sequence). CDR3 coding DNA: TGTGCCAGTAGTATCGGAACAGGGCACACTGAAGCTTTCTTT. Translating it yields CASSIGTGHTEAFF.

This sequence joins TRBV5-1 and TRBJ2-1; 7 nucleotides match TRBD1. V dropped 4 bases and J dropped 5; count of bases not matched to a gene: 12. Germline values: CDR1 SGHRS, CDR2 YFSETQ. This CDR3 has 16 residues. This CDR3 reads CASSEQTGITDNEQFF. The CDR3, as DNA: TGCGCCAGCAGCGAGCAGACAGGGATCACCGACAATGAGCAGTTCTTC.

This sequence joins TRBV7-2 and TRBJ2-7; D gene uncertain. The germline V gene has CDR1 SGHTA and CDR2 FQGNSA. The CDR3 is made up of 14 amino acids. The V gene lost 1 base and the J gene lost 3 bases, with 10 bases spanning the gap. The CDR3, as DNA: TGTGCCAGCAGCTTAGGACACTTTGTCTACGAGCAGTACTTC. Its protein is CASSLGHFVYEQYF.

The chain has TRBV2 and TRBJ2-1; perhaps TRBD1 as D (7 bases). Germline CDR1 and CDR2: SNHLY and FYNNEI. Trimming left V 6 bases short and J 8 bases short, with 14 bases between. There are 13 residues in the CDR3. CDR3 sequence: CASREGAGDEQFF. CDR3 DNA: TGTGCCAGCAGGGAGGGGGCAGGCGATGAGCAGTTCTTC.